This T cell receptor beta chain comes out of a study of cytomegalovirus exposure and HLA in healthy donors. Details on this clone: What it binds is unknown.

PCR was performed using 60 Vbeta and 13 Jbeta primers. In the original workflow: Later work found approximately 87 million unique TCR beta chains, with roughly 11 million shared. TCRdb's table, derived via immunoSEQ multiplex PCR, lists solely in-frame clones and lacks some. The D gene and trimming were derived from the DNA, and the V and J assignments and clone size from that table. The sample includes some 110,000 clones, around 76% of them seen just once. Findings and caveats of the study: Later analysis identified several of the most significant clusters that appeared linked to common viral pathogens. TCR beta V- and J-gene trimming was later associated with a missense DCLRE1C variant. The authors confirmed in vitro that a few CMV-associated chains were specific for CMV antigens.

V lost 6 bases to trimming and J lost 0 bases; unmatched junction nucleotides: 7. The CDR3 contains 16 residues. Germline V gene sequence: CDR1 SNHLY, CDR2 FYNNEI. What was sequenced was PBMCs. This chain connects TRBV2 to TRBJ1-1; 10 positions agree with TRBD1. This TCR was sampled from a man in his fifties in good health and CMV-seropositive. The CDR3: CASRPRDRGLNTEAFF. The CDR3, as DNA: TGTGCCAGCAGGCCCCGGGACAGGGGTCTGAACACTGAAGCTTTCTTT.